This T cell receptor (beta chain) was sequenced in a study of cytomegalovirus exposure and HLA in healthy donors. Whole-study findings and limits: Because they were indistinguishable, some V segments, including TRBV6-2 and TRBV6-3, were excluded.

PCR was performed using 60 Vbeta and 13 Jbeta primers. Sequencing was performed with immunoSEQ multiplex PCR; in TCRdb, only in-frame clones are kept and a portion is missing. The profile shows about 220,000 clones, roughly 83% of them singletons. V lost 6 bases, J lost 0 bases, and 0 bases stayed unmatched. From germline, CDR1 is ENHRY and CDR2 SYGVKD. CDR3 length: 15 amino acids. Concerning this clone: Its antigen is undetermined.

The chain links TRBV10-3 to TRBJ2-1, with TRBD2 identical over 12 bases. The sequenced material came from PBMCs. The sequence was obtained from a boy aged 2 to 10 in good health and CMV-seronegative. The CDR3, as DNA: TGTGCCATCAGGACTAGCGGGGGCTCCTACAATGAGCAGTTCTTC. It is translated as CAIRTSGGSYNEQFF.